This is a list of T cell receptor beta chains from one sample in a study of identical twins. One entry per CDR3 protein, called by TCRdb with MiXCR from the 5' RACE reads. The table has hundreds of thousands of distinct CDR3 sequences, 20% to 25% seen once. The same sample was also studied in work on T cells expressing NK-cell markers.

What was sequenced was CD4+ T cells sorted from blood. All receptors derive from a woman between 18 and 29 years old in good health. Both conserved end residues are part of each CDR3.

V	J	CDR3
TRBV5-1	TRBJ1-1	CASSLLGTGTEAFF
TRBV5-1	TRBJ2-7	CASRTSGANYEQYF
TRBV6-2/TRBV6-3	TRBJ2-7	CASRNLTSGIYEQYF
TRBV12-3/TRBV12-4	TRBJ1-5	CASSLAGHTYQPQHF
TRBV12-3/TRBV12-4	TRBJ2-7	CVSSSDYEQYF
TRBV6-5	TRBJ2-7	CASSLSTSGIVFVEQYF
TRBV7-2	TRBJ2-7	CASSQLSGEQYF
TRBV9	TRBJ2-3	CASSSDRGPSDTQYF
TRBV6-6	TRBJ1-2	CASSTDRGGGYTF
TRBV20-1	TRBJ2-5	CSARGLAGGLQETQYF
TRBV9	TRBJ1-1	CASSVDPGTANTEAFF
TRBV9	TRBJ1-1	CASSVEAQNTEAFF
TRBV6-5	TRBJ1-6	CASSYSQALGGSPLHF
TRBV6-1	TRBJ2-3	CASSDRASGEGETQYF
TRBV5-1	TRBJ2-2	CASRVEGGAGELFF
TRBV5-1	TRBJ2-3	CASSDRTSGDTDTQYF
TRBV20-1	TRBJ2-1	CSASRSGSEQFF
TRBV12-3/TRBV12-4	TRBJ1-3	CASSPHGNTIYF
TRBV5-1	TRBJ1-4	CASSLDRGIEKLFF
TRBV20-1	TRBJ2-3	CSGGLAGADTQYF
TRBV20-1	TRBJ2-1	CSARDTGRGYNEQFF
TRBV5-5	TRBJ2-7	CASSSWIGEQYF